These T cell receptor beta chains were read from a single sample in a study of T cell repertoires in cytomegalovirus infection. One entry per CDR3 protein, called by TCRdb with MiXCR from the reads. The table records 500,000 to 600,000 distinct CDR3 sequences, approximately 15% of them present only once. Specimen: CD8+ T cells from PBMCs. Source of these receptors: a human donor in good health (CMV status not recorded). Some clones in this sample may be carry-over from other donors' samples. CDR3s include the opening cysteine and the closing phenylalanine or tryptophan. D genes are given only for firm matches. For some rows the clone size is stated as once, few or many, or as a class when expanded; others skip it.

d_call	v_call	j_call	clone_size	cdr3_nt	cdr3_aa
-	TRBV6-1	TRBJ2-7	few	TGTGCCAGCAGTGAATACGGGGACGAGCAGTACTTC	CASSEYGDEQYF
-	TRBV7-9	TRBJ1-1	many	TGTGCCGCGGGGGGGGGATTTGACACTGAAGCTTTCTTT	CAAGGGFDTEAFF
TRBD1	TRBV13	TRBJ1-5	-	TGTGCCAGCAGCTTAGGCGGAGACAGGGTAGGCCAGCCCCAGCATTTT	CASSLGGDRVGQPQHF
TRBD1	TRBV12-3/TRBV12-4	TRBJ1-6	many	TGTGCCAGCAGTTTTTGGGACAGGGGTTATTCACCCCTCCACTTT	CASSFWDRGYSPLHF
TRBD1	TRBV6-5	TRBJ2-7	-	TGTGCCAGCAGTTACTCGTTGACAGGGGGCTACGAGCAGTACTTC	CASSYSLTGGYEQYF
-	TRBV7-2	TRBJ1-4	once	TGTGCAAGCAGCTTATGGGGAGGCATGCATAATGAAAAACTGTTTTTT	CASSLWGGMHNEKLFF
-	TRBV13	TRBJ2-7	few	TGTGCCAGCAGCCCCAGGGGTCAGGGCGACGAGCAGTACTTC	CASSPRGQGDEQYF
-	TRBV7-6	TRBJ2-2	few	TGTGCCAGCCTGCCTTCGGCGGACACCGGGGAGCTGTTTTTT	CASLPSADTGELFF
-	TRBV5-1	TRBJ2-1	many	TGCGCCAGCAGCTTGAGGTGGCCCTCCCATGAGCAGTTCTTC	CASSLRWPSHEQFF
TRBD1	TRBV28	TRBJ2-6	many	TGTGCCAGCAGAAGTCGACAGGGGGCCGGCTCTGGGGCCAACGTCCTGACTTTC	CASRSRQGAGSGANVLTF
-	TRBV11-2	TRBJ2-7	-	TGTGCCAGCAGCGCGGAACAGGGTGTGGACTACGAGCAGTACTTC	CASSAEQGVDYEQYF
TRBD1	TRBV7-9	TRBJ1-2	-	TGTGCCAGCAGCTTAAGACCCGCAGGAGGGACAGATGGCTACACCTTC	CASSLRPAGGTDGYTF
-	TRBV9	TRBJ2-3	-	TGTGCCAGCAGCGCCGGTCGGGGTAGCGGATGGAGCACAGATACGCAGTATTTT	CASSAGRGSGWSTDTQYF
-	TRBV6-6	TRBJ1-1	many	TGTGCCAGCATGGAGAACAGGAACACTGAAGCTTTCTTT	CASMENRNTEAFF
-	TRBV2	TRBJ2-7	-	TGTGCCAGCAGGGGGGAAATCTACGAGCAGTACTTC	CASRGEIYEQYF
-	TRBV12-3/TRBV12-4	TRBJ2-1	-	TGTGCCAGCGGTAGCGGTGCCTCCTACAATGAGCAGTTCTTC	CASGSGASYNEQFF
-	TRBV12-3/TRBV12-4	TRBJ2-1	many	TGTGCCAGCAGTCTCATCGGAGGCCTTATCTCCTACAATGAGCAGTTCTTC	CASSLIGGLISYNEQFF
-	TRBV11-2	TRBJ2-7	-	TGTGCCAGCAGCCCAATTATACACTCCTACGAGCAGTACTTC	CASSPIIHSYEQYF
TRBD1	TRBV7-9	TRBJ2-5	many	TGTGCCAGCAGAGCAGGGGACAGATCCTTACAAGAGACCCAGTACTTC	CASRAGDRSLQETQYF
TRBD2	TRBV28	TRBJ2-1	-	TGTGCCAGCACCACTCCGGGACTAGCGGGCCTCTCCTACAATGAGCAGTTCTTC	CASTTPGLAGLSYNEQFF
-	TRBV2	TRBJ1-2	many	TGTGCCAGCAGTGACTCGACAGCTTCCAACTATGGCTACACCTTC	CASSDSTASNYGYTF
-	TRBV29-1	TRBJ1-2	few	TGCAGCGTTGAAGATTTAACAAGGGCCACAGCTAACTATGGCTACACCTTC	CSVEDLTRATANYGYTF
-	TRBV15	TRBJ1-5	few	TGTGCCACCAGCAGAGCTTCCGGTCAGCCCCAGCATTTT	CATSRASGQPQHF
-	TRBV11-2	TRBJ2-5	many	TGTGCCAGCAGCTTAGGCTATATAAAAGAGACCCAGTACTTC	CASSLGYIKETQYF
-	TRBV7-9	TRBJ1-2	many	TGTGCCAGCAGCCCGCAGGGGATCTATGGCTACACCTTC	CASSPQGIYGYTF
-	TRBV15	TRBJ2-1	few	TGTGCCACCAGCAGAGGGGACACCTCTAGGAATGAGCAGTTCTTC	CATSRGDTSRNEQFF
-	TRBV15	TRBJ2-7	few	TGTGCCACCAGCAGAGCGAGGGGGACCCTCGACGAGCAGTACTTC	CATSRARGTLDEQYF
-	TRBV7-1	TRBJ2-3	-	TGTGCCAGCAGCCACCGGGTGGGCAGGGCCGACCTGCTTGCGCAGTATTTT	CASSHRVGRADLLAQYF
-	TRBV6-2/TRBV6-3	TRBJ2-3	many	TGTGCCAGCAGCAATCGGGCCATCAGGTCGGCAGATACGCAGTATTTT	CASSNRAIRSADTQYF
-	TRBV7-9	TRBJ2-1	many	TGTGCCAGCAGCTCACTAGCCCAGCTAAGGAATGAGCAGTTCTTC	CASSSLAQLRNEQFF
-	TRBV7-6	TRBJ2-5	many	TGTGCCAGCAGCTTAGGGGCGGGGGCCGAGACCCAGTACTTC	CASSLGAGAETQYF
-	TRBV6-5	TRBJ1-6	few	TGTGCCAGCAGTTACTCTGGGGGGAGCTCCTATAATTCACCCCTCCACTTT	CASSYSGGSSYNSPLHF
-	TRBV27	TRBJ2-1	-	TGTGCCAGCAGTTTATTGACGGGTGAGCAGTTCTTC	CASSLLTGEQFF
-	TRBV19	TRBJ1-5	few	TGTGCCAGTATGGTAACCGGCAATCAGCCCCAGCATTTT	CASMVTGNQPQHF
TRBD1	TRBV27	TRBJ2-3	many	TGTGCCAGCAGTTTCGGGACAGACGGGGATACGCAGTATTTT	CASSFGTDGDTQYF
-	TRBV5-1	TRBJ1-4	-	TGCGCCAGCAGCTTCCGGGGTTCTAATGAAAAACTGTTTTTT	CASSFRGSNEKLFF
-	TRBV2	TRBJ1-1	-	TGTGCCAGCAGTGTGTGGGCCTTTATGAACACTGAAGCTTTCTTT	CASSVWAFMNTEAFF
TRBD1	TRBV6-1	TRBJ1-5	many	TGTGCCAGCAGGGGACAGGGGGTTTTGCAGCCCCAGCATTTT	CASRGQGVLQPQHF
TRBD1	TRBV19	TRBJ1-1	many	TGTGCCAGTAGTACTCTGGGACAGACCAACACTGAAGCTTTCTTT	CASSTLGQTNTEAFF
-	TRBV7-9	TRBJ2-7	many	TGTGCCAGCACCCCGGGTGGGTCCTACGAGCAGTACTTC	CASTPGGSYEQYF
TRBD2	TRBV27	TRBJ2-1	many	TGTGCCAGCAGCTTAGGACTAGCGGGGAGCAATGAGCAGTTCTTC	CASSLGLAGSNEQFF
-	TRBV7-8	TRBJ1-1	many	TGTGCCAGCAGCTTAGCGGCTACTAGGGACACTGAAGCTTTCTTT	CASSLAATRDTEAFF
-	TRBV13	TRBJ2-5	few	TGTGCCAGCAGCTCGGACCTTAATCAAGAGACCCAGTACTTC	CASSSDLNQETQYF
-	TRBV27	TRBJ2-1	many	TGTGCCAGCAGTTTATTGCGCCCCGGCCCACCCAATGAGCAGTTCTTC	CASSLLRPGPPNEQFF
-	TRBV12-3/TRBV12-4	TRBJ2-7	few	TGTGCCAGCAGCAACCGACTCTACGAGCAGTACTTC	CASSNRLYEQYF
TRBD1	TRBV7-9	TRBJ1-2	many	TGTGCCAGCAGCTTAGCAGGGGGCTCCAACTATGGCTACACCTTC	CASSLAGGSNYGYTF
TRBD2	TRBV7-9	TRBJ2-5	many	TGTGCCAGCAGCCTCCCGGCTAGCGGAGGGTTCCAAGAGACCCAGTACTTC	CASSLPASGGFQETQYF
TRBD1	TRBV5-1	TRBJ1-2	-	TGCGCCAGCAGCTTGTTCGACAGGGGGCGTGGGGGCTACACCTTC	CASSLFDRGRGGYTF
-	TRBV20-1	TRBJ2-7	-	TGCAGTGCTAGGCCCTGGGGCTACGAGCAGTACTTC	CSARPWGYEQYF
-	TRBV7-3	TRBJ1-1	many	TGTGCCAGCAGCTCCGACAGCTCGAACACTGAAGCTTTCTTT	CASSSDSSNTEAFF
-	TRBV9	TRBJ2-1	few	TGTGCCAGCAGCGAGCATTCCGTCTCCTACAATGAGCAGTTCTTC	CASSEHSVSYNEQFF
-	TRBV12-3/TRBV12-4	TRBJ2-3	few	TGTGCCAGCAGCCCGGGACTGGATCCAGATACGCAGTATTTT	CASSPGLDPDTQYF
TRBD2	TRBV12-3/TRBV12-4	TRBJ2-2	-	TGTGCCAGCAGAATTTCCCCCACTTGGCGGGAGAGCACCGGGGAGCTGTTTTTT	CASRISPTWRESTGELFF
TRBD1	TRBV4-1	TRBJ1-4	-	TGCGCCAGCAGCCCGGGACAGGGGGCCCTTAATGAAAAACTGTTTTTT	CASSPGQGALNEKLFF